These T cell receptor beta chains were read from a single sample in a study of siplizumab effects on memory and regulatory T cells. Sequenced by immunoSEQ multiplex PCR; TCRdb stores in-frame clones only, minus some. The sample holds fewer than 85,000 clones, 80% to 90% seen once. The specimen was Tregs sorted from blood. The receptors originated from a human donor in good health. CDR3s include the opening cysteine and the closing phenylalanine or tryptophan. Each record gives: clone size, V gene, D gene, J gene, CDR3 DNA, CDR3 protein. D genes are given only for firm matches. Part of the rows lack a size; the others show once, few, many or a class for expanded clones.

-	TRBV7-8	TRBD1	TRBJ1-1	TGTGCCAGCAGCTCGATCAGGGGGCGCGTCACTGAAGCTTTCTTT	CASSSIRGRVTEAFF
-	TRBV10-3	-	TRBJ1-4	TGTGCCATCGGCACAACTAATGAAAAACTGTTTTTT	CAIGTTNEKLFF
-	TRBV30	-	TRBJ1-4	TGTGCCTGGAGTTTAGGGGGGGCTAATGAAAAACTGTTTTTT	CAWSLGGANEKLFF
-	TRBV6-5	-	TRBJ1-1	TGTGCCAGCAGATTAGCCGGGACGGCGAACACTGAAGCTTTCTTT	CASRLAGTANTEAFF
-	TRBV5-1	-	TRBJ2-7	TGCGCCAGCAGCTTGTTTACCCAAGCCGTGGAGCAGTACTTC	CASSLFTQAVEQYF
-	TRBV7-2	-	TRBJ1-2	TGTGCCAGCAGCTTGACAGGCCTAGCTAACTATGGCTACACCTTC	CASSLTGLANYGYTF
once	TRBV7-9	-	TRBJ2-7	TGTGCCAGCAGCTTACAGGGTGCGTACGAGCAGTACTTC	CASSLQGAYEQYF
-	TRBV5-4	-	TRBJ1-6	TGTGCCAGCAGCCTGGGGGCAGCTAATTCACCCCTCCACTTT	CASSLGAANSPLHF
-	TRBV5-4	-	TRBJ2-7	TGTGCCAGCAGCCGGGACCACTACGAGCAGTACTTC	CASSRDHYEQYF
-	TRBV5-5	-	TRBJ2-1	TGTGCCAGCAGCCCGGCCTACTACACCGTTGAGCAGTTCTTC	CASSPAYYTVEQFF
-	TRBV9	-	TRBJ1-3	TGTGCCAGCAGCGTAGATGCTGCACTTTACGCTGGAAACACCATATATTTT	CASSVDAALYAGNTIYF
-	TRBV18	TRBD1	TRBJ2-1	TGTGCCAGCTCACCGCCGGGACAGGGGATACGCAATGAGCAGTTCTTC	CASSPPGQGIRNEQFF
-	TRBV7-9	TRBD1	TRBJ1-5	TGTGCCAGCAGCCTCGGACAGGGCATCTATAGCAATCAGCCCCAGCATTTT	CASSLGQGIYSNQPQHF
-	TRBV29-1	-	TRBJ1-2	TGCAGCGCCCGGGACCCTAACTATGGCTACACCTTC	CSARDPNYGYTF
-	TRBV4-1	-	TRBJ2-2	TGCGCCAGCAGCCCCTTCTTACAGGGCCTCGCGAACACCGGGGAGCTGTTTTTT	CASSPFLQGLANTGELFF
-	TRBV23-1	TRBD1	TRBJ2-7	TGCGCCAGCAGTCAATCAACCGACAGGGATACCTACGAGCAGTACTTC	CASSQSTDRDTYEQYF
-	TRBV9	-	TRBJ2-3	TGTGCCAGCAGCGTAGCTACCGATACGCAGTATTTT	CASSVATDTQYF
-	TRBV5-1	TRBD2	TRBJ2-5	TGCGCCAGCAGCTTGGGGATTAGCGGGGGGACGCAAGAGACCCAGTACTTC	CASSLGISGGTQETQYF
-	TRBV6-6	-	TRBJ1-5	TGTGCCAGCAGACAAGGGATGAGAGGCAATCAGCCCCAGCATTTT	CASRQGMRGNQPQHF
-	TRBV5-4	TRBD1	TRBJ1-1	TGTGCCAGCAGCCCGGGCCCGAAACCGGGACAGGGTAACACTGAAGCTTTCTTT	CASSPGPKPGQGNTEAFF
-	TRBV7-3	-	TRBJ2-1	TGTGCCAGCAGCTTAGGGACCTACAATGAGCAGTTCTTC	CASSLGTYNEQFF
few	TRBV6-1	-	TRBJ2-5	TGTGCCAGTCGTAAACAGGGCCTCCCCCAAGAGACCCAGTACTTC	CASRKQGLPQETQYF
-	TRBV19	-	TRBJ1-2	TGTGCCAGTAGTAAAGGGGTTGGCTACACCTTC	CASSKGVGYTF
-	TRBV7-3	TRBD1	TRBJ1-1	TGTGCCAGCAGCTTAATGGACAGGGGCTCTGAAGCTTTCTTT	CASSLMDRGSEAFF
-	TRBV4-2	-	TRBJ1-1	TGTGCCAGCAGCCAAGCTAGAACTGGATACACTGAAGCTTTCTTT	CASSQARTGYTEAFF
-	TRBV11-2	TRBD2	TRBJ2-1	TGTGCCAGCAGCCCCCGACTAGCTACGTTGATGAATGAGCAGTTCTTC	CASSPRLATLMNEQFF
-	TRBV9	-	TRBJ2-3	TGTGCCAGCAGCGGGGCCACAGATACGCAGTATTTT	CASSGATDTQYF
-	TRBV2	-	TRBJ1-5	TGTGCCAGCAGTGTGCAGGGAATCGGGAATCAGCCCCAGCATTTT	CASSVQGIGNQPQHF
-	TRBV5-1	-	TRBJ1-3	TGCGCCAGCAGCTTGGGTTCTGGAAACACCATATATTTT	CASSLGSGNTIYF